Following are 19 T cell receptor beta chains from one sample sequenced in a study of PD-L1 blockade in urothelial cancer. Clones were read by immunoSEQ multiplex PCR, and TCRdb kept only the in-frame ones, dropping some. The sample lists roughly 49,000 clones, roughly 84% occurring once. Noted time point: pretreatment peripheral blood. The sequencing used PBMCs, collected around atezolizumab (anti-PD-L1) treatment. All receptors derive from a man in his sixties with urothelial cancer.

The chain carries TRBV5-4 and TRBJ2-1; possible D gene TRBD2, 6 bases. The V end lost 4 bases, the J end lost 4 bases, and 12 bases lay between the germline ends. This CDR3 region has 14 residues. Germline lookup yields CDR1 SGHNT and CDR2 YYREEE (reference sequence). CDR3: CASSGGSGYNEQFF. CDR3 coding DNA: TGTGCCAGCAGCGGGGGTAGCGGATACAATGAGCAGTTCTTC.

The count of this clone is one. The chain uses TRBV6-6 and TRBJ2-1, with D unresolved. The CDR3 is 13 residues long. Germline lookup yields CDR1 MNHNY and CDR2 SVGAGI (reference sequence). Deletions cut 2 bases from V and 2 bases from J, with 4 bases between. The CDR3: CASSYDTYNEQFF. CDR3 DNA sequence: TGTGCCAGCAGTTACGACACCTACAATGAGCAGTTCTTC.

CDR3 residues: CASSSGLAITDTQYF. The CDR3 DNA is TGTGCCAGCAGTTCGGGACTAGCCATCACAGATACGCAGTATTTT. The chain carries TRBV6-5 and TRBJ2-3, with 9 bases that match TRBD2. Looked up from germline, CDR1 is MNHEY and CDR2 is SVGAGI. The CDR3 covers 15 residues. V was pared by 4 bases and J by 2 bases, with 4 bases of the junction left unmatched.

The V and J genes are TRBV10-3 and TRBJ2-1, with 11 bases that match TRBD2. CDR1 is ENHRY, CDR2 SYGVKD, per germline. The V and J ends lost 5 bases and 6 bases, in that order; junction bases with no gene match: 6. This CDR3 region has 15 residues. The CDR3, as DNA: TGTGCCATCAGTTTAGCGGGGGGGCGGGTCAATGAGCAGTTCTTC. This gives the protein CAISLAGGRVNEQFF.

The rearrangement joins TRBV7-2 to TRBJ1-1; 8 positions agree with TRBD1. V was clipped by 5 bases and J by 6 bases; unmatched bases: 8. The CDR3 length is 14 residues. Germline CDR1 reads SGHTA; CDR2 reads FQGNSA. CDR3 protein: CASSITRQGPEAFF. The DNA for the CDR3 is TGTGCCAGCAGCATAACCAGACAGGGGCCTGAAGCTTTCTTT.

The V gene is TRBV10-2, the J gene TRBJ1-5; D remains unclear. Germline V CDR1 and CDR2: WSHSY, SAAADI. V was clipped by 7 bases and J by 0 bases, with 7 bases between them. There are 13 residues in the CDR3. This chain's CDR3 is CASTENSNQPQHF. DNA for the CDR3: TGCGCCAGCACGGAGAATAGCAATCAGCCCCAGCATTTT.

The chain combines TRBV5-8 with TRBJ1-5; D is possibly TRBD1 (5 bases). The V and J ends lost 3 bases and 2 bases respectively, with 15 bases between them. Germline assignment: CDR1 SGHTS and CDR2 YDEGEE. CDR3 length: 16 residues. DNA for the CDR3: TGTGCCAGCAGCTGGAGATCGCCGGGGGGCAATCAGCCCCAGCATTTT. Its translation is CASSWRSPGGNQPQHF.

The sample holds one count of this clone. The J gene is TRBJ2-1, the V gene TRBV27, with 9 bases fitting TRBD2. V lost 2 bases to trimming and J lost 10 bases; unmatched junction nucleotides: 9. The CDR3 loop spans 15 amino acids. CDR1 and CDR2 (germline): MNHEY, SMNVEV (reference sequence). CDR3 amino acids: CASSLSLAGPLEQFF. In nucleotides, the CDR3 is TGTGCCAGCAGTTTAAGTCTAGCGGGGCCACTGGAGCAGTTCTTC.

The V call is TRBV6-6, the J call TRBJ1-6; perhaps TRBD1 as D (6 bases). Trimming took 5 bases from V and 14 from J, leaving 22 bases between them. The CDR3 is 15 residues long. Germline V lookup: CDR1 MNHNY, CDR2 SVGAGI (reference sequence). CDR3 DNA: TGTGCCAGCAGTCGTACGGACAGCGCCAAAGTGGCCCTCCACTTT. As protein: CASSRTDSAKVALHF.

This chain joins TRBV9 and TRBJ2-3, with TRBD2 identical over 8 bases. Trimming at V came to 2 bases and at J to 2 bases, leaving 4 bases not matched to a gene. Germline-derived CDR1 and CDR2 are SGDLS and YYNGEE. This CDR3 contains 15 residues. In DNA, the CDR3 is TGTGCCAGCAGCGTCGCGGGGGGATTCACAGATACGCAGTATTTT. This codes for CASSVAGGFTDTQYF. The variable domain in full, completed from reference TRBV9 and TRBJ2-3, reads DSGVTQTPKHLITATGQRVTLRCSPRSGDLSVYWYQQSLDQGLQFLIQYYNGEERAKGNILERFSAQQFPDLHSELNLSSLELGDSALYFCASSVAGGFTDTQYFGPGTRLTVL.

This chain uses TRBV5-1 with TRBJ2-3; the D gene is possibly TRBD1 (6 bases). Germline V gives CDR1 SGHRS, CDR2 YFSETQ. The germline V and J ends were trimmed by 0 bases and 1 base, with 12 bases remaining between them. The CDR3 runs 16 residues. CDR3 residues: CASSLGNPGGTDTQYF. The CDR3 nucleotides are TGCGCCAGCAGCTTGGGAAACCCAGGGGGCACAGATACGCAGTATTTT. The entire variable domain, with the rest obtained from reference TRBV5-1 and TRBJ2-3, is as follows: KAGVTQTPRYLIKTRGQQVTLSCSPISGHRSVSWYQQTPGQGLQFLFEYFSETQRNKGNFPGRFSGRQFSNSRSEMNVSTLELGDSALYLCASSLGNPGGTDTQYFGPGTRLTVL.

CDR3 DNA: TGTGCCAGCAGCCGGGAACTAGCGGGAGGATCGACCCAGTACTTC. It specifies CASSRELAGGSTQYF. The genes are TRBV4-2 and TRBJ2-5; 12 nucleotides align to TRBD2. Germline V gene sequence: CDR1 LGHNA, CDR2 YNFKEQ. The CDR3 length is 15 residues. The trim removed 4 bases at V and 7 bases at J, leaving 7 bases unmatched.

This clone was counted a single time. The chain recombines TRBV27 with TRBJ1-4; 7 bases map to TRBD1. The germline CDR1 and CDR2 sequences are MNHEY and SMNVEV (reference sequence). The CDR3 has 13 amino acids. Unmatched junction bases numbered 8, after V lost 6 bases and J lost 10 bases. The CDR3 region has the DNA TGTGCCAGCAGGGCCGGGACAGTTGGAAAACTGTTTTTT. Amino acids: CASRAGTVGKLFF.

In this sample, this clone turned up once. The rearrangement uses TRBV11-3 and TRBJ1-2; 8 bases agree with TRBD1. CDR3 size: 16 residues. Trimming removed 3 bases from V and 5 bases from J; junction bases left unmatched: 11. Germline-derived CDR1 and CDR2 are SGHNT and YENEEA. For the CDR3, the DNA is TGTGCCAGCAGCTTTTACAGGGGGAAGAGGGGATATGGCTACACCTTC. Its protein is CASSFYRGKRGYGYTF.

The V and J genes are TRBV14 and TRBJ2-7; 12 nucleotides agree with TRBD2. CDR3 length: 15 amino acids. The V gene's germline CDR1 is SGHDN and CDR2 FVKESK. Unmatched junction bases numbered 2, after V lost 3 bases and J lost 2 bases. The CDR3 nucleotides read TGTGCCAGCAGCCAGGCTAGCGGGAGGGCCTACGAGCAGTACTTC. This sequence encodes CASSQASGRAYEQYF. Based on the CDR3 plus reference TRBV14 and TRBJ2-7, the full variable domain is EAGVTQFPSHSVIEKGQTVTLRCDPISGHDNLYWYRRVMGKEIKFLLHFVKESKQDESGMPNNRFLAERTGGTYSTLKVQPAELEDSGVYFCASSQASGRAYEQYFGPGTRLTVT.

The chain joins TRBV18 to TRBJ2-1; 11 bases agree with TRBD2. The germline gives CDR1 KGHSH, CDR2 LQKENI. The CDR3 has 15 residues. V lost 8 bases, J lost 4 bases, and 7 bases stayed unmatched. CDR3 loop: CASRDASGGYNEQFF. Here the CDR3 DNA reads TGTGCCAGCCGCGACGCTAGCGGGGGGTACAATGAGCAGTTCTTC.

The CDR3 region is CACPPGAGAVGGYTF. The CDR3 bases are TGTGCCTGCCCCCCAGGGGCAGGGGCCGTCGGGGGCTACACCTTC. V and J are TRBV30 and TRBJ1-2; a possible D gene is TRBD1 (6 bases). The germline gives CDR1 GTSNPN, CDR2 SVGIG (reference sequence). The V end lost 6 bases, the J end lost 8 bases, and 25 bases lay between the germline ends. This CDR3 contains 15 residues. Variable domain in full (rest from reference TRBV30 and TRBJ1-2): SQTIHQWPATLVQPVGSPLSLECTVEGTSNPNLYWYRQAAGRGLQLLFYSVGIGQISSEVPQNLSASRPQDRQFILSSKKLLLSDSGFYLCACPPGAGAVGGYTFGSGTRLTVV.

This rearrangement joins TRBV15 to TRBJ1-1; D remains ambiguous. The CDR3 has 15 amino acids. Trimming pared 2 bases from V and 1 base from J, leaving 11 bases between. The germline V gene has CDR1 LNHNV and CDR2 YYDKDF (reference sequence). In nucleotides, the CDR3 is TGTGCCACCAGCAGACCTGGACGGGGGAACACTGAAGCTTTCTTT. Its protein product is CATSRPGRGNTEAFF.

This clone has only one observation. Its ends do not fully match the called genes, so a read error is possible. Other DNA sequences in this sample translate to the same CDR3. The CDR3 region is CATRRVGNTIYF. Written as DNA, the CDR3 is TGTGCCACCCGCAGGGTCGGAAACACCATATATTTC. The chain has TRBV14 and TRBJ1-3; D is possibly TRBD1 (5 bases). Germline V gives CDR1 SGHDN, CDR2 FVKESK. This CDR3 is 12 amino acids long.